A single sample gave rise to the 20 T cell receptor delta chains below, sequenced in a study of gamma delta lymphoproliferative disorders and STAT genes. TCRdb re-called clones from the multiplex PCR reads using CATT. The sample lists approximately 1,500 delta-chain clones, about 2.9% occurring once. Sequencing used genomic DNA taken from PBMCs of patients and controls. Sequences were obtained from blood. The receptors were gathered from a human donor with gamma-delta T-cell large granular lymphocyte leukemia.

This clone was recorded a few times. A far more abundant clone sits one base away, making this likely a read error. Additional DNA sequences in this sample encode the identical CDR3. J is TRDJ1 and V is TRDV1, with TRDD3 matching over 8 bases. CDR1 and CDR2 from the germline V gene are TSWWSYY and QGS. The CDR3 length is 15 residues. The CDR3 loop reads CALGEHTAGGHKLIF. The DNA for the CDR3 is TGTGCTCTTGGGGAACACACGGCTGGGGGACATAAACTTATCTTT.

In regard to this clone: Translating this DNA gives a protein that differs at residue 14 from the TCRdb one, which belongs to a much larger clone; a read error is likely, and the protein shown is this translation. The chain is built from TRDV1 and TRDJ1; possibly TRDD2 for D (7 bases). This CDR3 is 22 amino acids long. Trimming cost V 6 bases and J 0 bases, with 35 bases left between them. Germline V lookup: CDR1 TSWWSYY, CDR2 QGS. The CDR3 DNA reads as TGTGCTCTTGGTTTCAAGGGGTTCCTACGTCGGACTGGGAGATCCCACACCGATAAACTCATCTTT. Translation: CALGFKGFLRRTGRSHTDKLIF.

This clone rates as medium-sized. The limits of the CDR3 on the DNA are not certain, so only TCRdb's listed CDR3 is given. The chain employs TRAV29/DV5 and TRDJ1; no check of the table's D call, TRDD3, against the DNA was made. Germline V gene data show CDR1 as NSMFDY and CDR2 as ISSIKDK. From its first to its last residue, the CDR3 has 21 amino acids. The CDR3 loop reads CSVLLCSNFLVLGIYTDKLIF.

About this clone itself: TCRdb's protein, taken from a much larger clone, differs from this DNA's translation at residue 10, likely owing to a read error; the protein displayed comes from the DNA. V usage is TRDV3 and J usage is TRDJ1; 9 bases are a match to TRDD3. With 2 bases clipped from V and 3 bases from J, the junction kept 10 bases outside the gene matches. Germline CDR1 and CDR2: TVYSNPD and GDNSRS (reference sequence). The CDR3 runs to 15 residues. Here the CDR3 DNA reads TGTGCCTTTGCTAGGGGGATACTAAACGCCGATAAACTCATCTTT. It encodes CAFARGILNADKLIF.

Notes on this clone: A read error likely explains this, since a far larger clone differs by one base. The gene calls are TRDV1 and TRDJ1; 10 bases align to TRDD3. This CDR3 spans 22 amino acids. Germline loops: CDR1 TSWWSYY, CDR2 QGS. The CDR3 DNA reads TGTGCTCCTGGGGAGTCCTTCTCCCCCTTACTGGGGGATCTTTCTTACACCGATAAACTCATCTTT. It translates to CAPGESFSPLLGDLSYTDKLIF.

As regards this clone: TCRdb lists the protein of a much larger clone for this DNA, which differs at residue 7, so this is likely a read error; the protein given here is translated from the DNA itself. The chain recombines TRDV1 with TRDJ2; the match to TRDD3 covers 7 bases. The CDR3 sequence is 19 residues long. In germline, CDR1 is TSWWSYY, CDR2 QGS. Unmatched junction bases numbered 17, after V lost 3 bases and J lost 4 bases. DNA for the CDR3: TGTGCTCTTGGGGATGCTCCCCCCTGGGGGGCATTTACGACAGCACAACTCTTCTTT. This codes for CALGDAPPWGAFTTAQLFF.

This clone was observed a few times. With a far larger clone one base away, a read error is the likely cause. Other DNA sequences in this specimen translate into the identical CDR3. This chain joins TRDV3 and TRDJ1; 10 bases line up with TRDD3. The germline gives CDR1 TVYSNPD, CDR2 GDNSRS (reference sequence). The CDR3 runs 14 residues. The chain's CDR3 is CALGLGDRGDKLIF. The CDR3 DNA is TGTGCCTTAGGTCTGGGGGATAGGGGCGATAAACTTATCTTT.

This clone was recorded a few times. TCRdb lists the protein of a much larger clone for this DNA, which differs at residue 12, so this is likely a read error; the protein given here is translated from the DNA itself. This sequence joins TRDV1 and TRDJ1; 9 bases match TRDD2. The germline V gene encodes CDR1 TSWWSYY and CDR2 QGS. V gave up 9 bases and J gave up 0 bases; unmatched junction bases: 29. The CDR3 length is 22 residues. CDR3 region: CALGLPTGRLGPVIPHTDKLIF. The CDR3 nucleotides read TGTGCTCTGGGCCTTCCTACTGGGCGTCTGGGTCCGGTAATCCCTCACACCGATAAACTCATCTTT.

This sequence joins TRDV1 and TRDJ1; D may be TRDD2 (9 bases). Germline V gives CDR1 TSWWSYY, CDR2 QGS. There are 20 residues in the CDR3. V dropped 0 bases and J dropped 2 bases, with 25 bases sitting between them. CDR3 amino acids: CALGELEGPSYWGYTDKLIF. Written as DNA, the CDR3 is TGTGCTCTTGGGGAACTAGAGGGACCTTCCTACTGGGGGTATACCGATAAACTCATCTTT.

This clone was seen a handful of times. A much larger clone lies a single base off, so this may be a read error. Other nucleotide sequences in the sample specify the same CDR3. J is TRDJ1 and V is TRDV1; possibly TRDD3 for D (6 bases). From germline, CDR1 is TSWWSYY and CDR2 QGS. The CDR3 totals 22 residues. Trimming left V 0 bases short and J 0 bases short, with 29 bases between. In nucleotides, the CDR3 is TGTGCTCTTGGGGAACTAGCACTCCCTTTGTTACATGATTGGGGGGACACCGATAAACTCATCTTT. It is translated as CALGELALPLLHDWGDTDKLIF.

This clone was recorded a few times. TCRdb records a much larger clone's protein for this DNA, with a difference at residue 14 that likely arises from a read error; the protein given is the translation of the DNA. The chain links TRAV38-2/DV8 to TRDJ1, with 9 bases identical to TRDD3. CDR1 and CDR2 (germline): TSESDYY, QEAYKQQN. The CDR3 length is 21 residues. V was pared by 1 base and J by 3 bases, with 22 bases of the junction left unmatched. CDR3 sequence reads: CAYRSSTLFPYWGTRPDKLIF. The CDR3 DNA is TGTGCTTATAGGAGCTCGACACTATTCCCGTACTGGGGGACTCGGCCCGATAAACTCATCTTT.

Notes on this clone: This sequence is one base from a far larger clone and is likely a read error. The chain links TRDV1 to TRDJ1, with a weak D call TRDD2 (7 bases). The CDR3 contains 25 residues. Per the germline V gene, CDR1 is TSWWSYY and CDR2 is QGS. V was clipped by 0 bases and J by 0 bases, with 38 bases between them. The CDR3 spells CALGELRGLSYGRYWRIPYTDKLIF. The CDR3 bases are TGTGCTCTTGGGGAACTACGCGGCCTTTCCTACGGACGGTACTGGAGGATACCCTACACCGATAAACTCATCTTT.

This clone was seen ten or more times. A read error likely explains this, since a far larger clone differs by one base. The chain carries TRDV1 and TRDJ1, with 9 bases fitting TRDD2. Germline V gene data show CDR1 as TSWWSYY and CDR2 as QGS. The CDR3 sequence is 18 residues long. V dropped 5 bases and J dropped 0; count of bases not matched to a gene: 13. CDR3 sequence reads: CALGPFLPTGEYTDKLIF. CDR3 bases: TGTGCTCTTGGGCCCTTCCTTCCTACTGGGGAATACACCGATAAACTCATCTTT.

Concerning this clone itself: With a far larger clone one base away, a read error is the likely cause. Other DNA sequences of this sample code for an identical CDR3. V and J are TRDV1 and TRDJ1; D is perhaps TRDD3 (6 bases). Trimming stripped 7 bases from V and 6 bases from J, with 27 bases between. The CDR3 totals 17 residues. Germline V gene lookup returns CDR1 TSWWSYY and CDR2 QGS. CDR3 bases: TGTGCTCTTGTAAACGAGCCCCCGGGGCTGGGGACGCATAAACTCATCTTT. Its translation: CALVNEPPGLGTHKLIF.

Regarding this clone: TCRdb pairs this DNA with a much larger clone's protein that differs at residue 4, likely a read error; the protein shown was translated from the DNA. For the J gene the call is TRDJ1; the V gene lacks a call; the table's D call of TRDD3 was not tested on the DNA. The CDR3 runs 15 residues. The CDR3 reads CASTLRGTYTDKLIF. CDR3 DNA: TGTGCCTCCACCCTTAGGGGGACGTACACCGATAAACTCATCTTT.

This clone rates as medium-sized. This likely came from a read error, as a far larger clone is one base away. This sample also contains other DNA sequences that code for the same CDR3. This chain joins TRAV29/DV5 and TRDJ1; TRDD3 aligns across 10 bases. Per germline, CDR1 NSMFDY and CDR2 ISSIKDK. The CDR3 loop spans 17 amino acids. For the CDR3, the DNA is TGTGCAGCAACTTCCTCGTACTGGGGGATCTACACTGATAAACTCATCTTT. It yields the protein CAATSSYWGIYTDKLIF. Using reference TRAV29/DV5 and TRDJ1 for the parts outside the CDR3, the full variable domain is DQQVKQNSPSLSVQEGRISILNCDYTNSMFDYFLWYKKYPAEGPTFLISISSIKDKNEDGRFTVFLNKSAKHLSLHIVPSQPGDSAVYFCAATSSYWGIYTDKLIFGKGTRVTVEP.

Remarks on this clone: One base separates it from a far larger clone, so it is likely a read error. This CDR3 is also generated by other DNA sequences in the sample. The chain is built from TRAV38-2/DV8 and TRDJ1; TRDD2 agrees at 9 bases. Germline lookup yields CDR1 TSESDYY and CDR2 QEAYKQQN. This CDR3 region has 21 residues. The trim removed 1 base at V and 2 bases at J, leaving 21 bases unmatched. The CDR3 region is CAYRSPAFLPYWGSRTDKLIF. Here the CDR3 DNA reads TGTGCTTATAGGAGCCCGGCCTTCCTACCGTATTGGGGATCTCGTACCGATAAACTCATCTTT.

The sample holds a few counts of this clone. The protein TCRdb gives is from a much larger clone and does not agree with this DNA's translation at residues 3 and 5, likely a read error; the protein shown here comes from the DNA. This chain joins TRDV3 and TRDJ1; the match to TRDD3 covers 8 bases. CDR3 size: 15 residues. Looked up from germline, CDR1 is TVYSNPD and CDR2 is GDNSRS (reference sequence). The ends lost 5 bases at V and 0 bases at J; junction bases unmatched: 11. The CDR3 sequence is CALAKGILNTDKLIF. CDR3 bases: TGTGCCCTTGCTAAGGGGATACTAAACACCGATAAACTCATCTTT.

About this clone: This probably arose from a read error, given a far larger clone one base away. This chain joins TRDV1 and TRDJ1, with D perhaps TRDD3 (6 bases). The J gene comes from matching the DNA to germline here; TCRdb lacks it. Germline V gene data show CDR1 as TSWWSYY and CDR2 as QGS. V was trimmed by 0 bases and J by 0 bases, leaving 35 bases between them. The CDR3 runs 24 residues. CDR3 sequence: CALGELRGHFRWGWGPTYTDKLIF. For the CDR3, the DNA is TGTGCTCTTGGGGAACTGAGGGGCCATTTCCGATGGGGTTGGGGGCCTACCTACACCGATAAACTCATCTTT.

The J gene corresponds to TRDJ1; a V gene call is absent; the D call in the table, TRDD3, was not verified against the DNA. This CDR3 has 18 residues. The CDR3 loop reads CACDTVSTSLLGVDKLIF. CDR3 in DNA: TGTGCCTGTGACACCGTGTCTACATCGTTACTGGGGGTAGATAAACTCATCTTT.